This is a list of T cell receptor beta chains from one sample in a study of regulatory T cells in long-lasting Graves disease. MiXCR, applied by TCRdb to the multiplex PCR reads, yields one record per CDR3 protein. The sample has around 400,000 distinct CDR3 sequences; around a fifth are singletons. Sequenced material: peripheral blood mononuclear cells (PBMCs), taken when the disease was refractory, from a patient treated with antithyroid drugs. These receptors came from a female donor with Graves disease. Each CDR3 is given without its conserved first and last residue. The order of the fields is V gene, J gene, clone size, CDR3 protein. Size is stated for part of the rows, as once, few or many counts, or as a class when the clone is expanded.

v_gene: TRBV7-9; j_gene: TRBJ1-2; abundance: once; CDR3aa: ASSHTAGTLNYGYT
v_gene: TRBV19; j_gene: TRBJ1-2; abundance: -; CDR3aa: ASMKGGGNGYT
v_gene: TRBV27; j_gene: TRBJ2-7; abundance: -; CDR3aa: ASSPVGLAGSYERY
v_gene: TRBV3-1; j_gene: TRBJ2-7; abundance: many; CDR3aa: ASSQSDRGTSYEQY
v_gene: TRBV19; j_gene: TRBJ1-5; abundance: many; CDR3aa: ASTPLGGQNNQPQH
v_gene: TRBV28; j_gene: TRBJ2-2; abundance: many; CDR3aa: ASGTEGNIPGELF
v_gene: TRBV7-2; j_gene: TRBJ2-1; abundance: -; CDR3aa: ASSFIGTNNEQF
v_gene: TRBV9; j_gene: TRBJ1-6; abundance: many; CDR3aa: ASRADRIGSPLH
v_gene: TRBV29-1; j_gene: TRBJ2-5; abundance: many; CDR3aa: SVEVGVAGRIETQY
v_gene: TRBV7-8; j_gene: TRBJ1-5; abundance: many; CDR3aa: ASSLDAVGGLIYNQPQH
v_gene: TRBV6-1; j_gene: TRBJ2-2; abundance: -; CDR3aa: ASSTPGLAGGNTGELF
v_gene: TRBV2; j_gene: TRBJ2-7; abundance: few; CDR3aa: ASSEGGRTYLYEQY
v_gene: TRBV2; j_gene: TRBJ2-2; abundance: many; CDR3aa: ASSESWTGITGELF
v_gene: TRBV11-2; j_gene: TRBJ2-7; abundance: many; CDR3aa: ASSLGTSVYEQY
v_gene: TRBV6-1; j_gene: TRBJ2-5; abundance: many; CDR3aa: ASSSRLGTSGDQETQY
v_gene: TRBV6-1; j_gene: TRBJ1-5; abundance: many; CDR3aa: ASSIYNQPQH
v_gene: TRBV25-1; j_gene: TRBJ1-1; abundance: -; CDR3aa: ASSEGQSNTEAF
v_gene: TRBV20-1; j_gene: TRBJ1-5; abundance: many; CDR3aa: SASNRNQPQH
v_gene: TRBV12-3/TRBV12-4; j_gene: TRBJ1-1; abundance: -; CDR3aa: ASSLAQQGPEAF
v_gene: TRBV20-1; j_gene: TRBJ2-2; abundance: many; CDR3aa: SASFVGRTGELF
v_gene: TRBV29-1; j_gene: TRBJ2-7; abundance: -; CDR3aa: SVERAGDGREQY
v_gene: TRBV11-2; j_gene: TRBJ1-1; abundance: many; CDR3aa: ASSLETGASEAF
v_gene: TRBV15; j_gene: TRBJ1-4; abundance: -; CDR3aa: ATSRAEGSNEKLF
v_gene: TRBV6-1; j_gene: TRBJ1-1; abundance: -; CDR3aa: AAKVGEDTEAF
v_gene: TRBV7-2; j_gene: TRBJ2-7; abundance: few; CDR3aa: ASSPRDSPPYEQY
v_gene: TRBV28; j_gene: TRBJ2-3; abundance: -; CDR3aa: ASSLFPAEGRKY
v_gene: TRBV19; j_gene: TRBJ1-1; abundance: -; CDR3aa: ASSIRTGWNTEAF
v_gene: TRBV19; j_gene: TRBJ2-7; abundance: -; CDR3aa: ASSIGTGGVSVYEQY
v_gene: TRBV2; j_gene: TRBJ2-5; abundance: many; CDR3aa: ASSGPGQGRWETQY
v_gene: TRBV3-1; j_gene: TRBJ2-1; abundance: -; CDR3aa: ASSLTPNEQF
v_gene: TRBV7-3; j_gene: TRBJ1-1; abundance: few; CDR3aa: ASSEGQGTEAF
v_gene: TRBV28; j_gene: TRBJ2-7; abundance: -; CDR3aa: ASSPGQPLYEQY
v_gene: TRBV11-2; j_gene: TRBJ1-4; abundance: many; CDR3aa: ASSLANEKLF
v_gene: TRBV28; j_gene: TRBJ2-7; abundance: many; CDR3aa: ASSFLGSGEQY
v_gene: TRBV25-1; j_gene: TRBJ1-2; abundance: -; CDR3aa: ASSELVGGGYT
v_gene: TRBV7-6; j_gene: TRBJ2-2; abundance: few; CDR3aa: ASSLRDRGYETGELF
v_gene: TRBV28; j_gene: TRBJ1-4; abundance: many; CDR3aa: ASSWDRGREKLF
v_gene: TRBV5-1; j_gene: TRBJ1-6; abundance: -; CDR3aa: ASSFEGVLYNSPLH
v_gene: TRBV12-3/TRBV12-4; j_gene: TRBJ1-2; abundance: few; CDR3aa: ASIGWSGDYGYT
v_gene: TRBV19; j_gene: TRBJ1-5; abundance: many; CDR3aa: ASSTRTANQPQH
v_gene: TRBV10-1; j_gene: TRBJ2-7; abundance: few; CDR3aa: ASSEMRGSSDEQY
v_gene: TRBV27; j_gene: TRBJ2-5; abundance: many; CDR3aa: ASSFYPLAGKETQY
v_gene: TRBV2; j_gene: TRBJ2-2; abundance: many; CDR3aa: ASSSSGSKSTGELF
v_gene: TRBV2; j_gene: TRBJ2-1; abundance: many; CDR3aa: ASSEFGTGLWNEQF
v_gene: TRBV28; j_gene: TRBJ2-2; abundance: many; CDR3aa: ASKVILEATGELF